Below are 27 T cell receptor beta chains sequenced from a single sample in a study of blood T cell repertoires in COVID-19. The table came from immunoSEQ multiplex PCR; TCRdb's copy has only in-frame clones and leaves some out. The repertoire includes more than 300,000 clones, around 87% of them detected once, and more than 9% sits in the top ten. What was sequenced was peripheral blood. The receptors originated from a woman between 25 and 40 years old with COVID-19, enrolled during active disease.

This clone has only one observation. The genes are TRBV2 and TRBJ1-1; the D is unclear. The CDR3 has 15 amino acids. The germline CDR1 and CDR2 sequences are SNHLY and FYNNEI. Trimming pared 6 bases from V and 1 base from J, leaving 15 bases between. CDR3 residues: CASRAAVARNTEAFF. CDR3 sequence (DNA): TGTGCCAGCAGGGCGGCCGTCGCGAGGAACACTGAAGCTTTCTTT.

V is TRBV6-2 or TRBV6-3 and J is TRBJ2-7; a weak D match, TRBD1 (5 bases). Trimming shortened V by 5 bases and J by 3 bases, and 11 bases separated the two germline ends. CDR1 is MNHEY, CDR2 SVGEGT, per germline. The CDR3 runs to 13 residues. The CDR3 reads CASSGDRIYEQYF. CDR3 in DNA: TGTGCCAGCAGTGGCGACAGAATCTACGAGCAGTACTTC.

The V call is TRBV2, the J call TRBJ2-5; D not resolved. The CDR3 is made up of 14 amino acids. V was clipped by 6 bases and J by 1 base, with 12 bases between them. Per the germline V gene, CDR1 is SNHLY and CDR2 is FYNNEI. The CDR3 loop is CASRPAALQETQYF. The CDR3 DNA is TGTGCCAGCAGGCCGGCAGCGCTCCAAGAGACCCAGTACTTC.

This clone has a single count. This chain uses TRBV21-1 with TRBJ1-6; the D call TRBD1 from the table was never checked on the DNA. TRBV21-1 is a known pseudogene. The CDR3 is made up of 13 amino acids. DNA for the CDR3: TGTGCCAGCCGGACAGACTATAATTCACCCCTCCACTTT. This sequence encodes CASRTDYNSPLHF.

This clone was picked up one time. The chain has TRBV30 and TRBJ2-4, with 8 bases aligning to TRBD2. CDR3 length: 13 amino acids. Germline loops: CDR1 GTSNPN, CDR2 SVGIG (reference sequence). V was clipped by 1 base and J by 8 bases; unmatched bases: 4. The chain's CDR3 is CAWSAGAGDIQYF. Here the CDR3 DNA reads TGTGCCTGGAGTGCTGGAGCGGGAGACATTCAGTACTTC. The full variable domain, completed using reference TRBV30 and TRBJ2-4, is SQTIHQWPATLVQPVGSPLSLECTVEGTSNPNLYWYRQAAGRGLQLLFYSVGIGQISSEVPQNLSASRPQDRQFILSSKKLLLSDSGFYLCAWSAGAGDIQYFGAGTRLSVL.

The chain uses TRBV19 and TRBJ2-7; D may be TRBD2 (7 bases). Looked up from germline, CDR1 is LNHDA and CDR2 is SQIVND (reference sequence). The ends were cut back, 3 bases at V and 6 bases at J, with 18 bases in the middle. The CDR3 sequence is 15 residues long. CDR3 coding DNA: TGTGCCAGTAGTATGAAATGGGGAGGGGGGGTCGAGCAGTACTTC. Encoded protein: CASSMKWGGGVEQYF.

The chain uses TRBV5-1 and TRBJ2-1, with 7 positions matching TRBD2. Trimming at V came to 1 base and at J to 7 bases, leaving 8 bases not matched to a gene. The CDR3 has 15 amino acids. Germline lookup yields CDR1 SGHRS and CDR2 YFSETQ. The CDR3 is CASSLWGRDGNEQFF. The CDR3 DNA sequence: TGCGCCAGCAGCTTGTGGGGGAGGGATGGGAATGAGCAGTTCTTC.

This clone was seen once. The chain's CDR3 is CSASRGAKAFF. The CDR3 DNA reads as TGCAGTGCTAGTCGGGGGGCGAAAGCTTTCTTT. V usage is TRBV20-1 and J usage is TRBJ1-1; D is possibly TRBD1 (6 bases). The CDR3 has 11 amino acids. CDR1 and CDR2 from the germline V gene are DFQATT and SNEGSKA (reference sequence). The germline V and J ends were trimmed by 3 bases and 9 bases, with 11 bases remaining between them.

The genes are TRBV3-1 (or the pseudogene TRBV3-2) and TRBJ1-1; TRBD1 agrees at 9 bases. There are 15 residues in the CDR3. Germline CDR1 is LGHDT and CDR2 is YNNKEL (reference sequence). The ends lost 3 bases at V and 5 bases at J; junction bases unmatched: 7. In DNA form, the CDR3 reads TGTGCCAGCAGCCACCAGACAGGGGGACAGACTGAAGCTTTCTTT. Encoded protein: CASSHQTGGQTEAFF.

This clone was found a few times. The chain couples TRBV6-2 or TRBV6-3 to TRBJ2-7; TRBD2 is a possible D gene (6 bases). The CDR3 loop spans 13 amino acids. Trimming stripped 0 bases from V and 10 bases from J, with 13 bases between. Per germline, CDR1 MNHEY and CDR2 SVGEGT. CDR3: CASSYSSRGLQYF. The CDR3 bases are TGTGCCAGCAGTTACTCCTCGCGGGGACTCCAGTACTTC.

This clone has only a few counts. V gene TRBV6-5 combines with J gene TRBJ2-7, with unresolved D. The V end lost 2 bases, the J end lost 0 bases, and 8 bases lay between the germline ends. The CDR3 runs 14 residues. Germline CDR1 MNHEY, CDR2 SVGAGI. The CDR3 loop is CASSYAPSSYEQYF. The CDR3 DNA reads TGTGCCAGCAGTTACGCCCCCAGCTCCTACGAGCAGTACTTC.

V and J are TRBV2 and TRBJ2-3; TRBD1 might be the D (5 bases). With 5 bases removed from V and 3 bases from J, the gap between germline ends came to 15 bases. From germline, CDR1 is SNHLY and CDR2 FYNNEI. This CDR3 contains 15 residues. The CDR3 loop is CASSPRTGRTDTQYF. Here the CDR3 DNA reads TGTGCCAGCAGTCCTCGTACAGGACGAACAGATACGCAGTATTTT.

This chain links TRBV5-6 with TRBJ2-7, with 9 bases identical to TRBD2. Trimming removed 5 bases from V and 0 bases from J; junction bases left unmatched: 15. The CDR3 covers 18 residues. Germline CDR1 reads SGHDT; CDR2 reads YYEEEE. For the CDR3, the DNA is TGTGCCAGCAGGACCAGGTTCAGGCTAGCGGGAACCTCCTACGAGCAGTACTTC. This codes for CASRTRFRLAGTSYEQYF.

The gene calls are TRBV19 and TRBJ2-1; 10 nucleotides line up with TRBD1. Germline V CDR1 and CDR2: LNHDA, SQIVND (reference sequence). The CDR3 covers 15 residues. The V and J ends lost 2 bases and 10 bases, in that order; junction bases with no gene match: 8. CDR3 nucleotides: TGTGCCAGTAGTATACCGGGACAGGGGCAATTAGAGCAGTTCTTC. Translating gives CASSIPGQGQLEQFF.

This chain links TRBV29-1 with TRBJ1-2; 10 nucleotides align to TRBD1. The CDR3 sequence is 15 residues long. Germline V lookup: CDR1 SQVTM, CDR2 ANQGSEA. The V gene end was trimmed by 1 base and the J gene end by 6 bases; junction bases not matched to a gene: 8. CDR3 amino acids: CSVEVGTGVVDGYTF. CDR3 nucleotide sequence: TGCAGCGTTGAAGTTGGGACAGGGGTAGTAGATGGCTACACCTTC.

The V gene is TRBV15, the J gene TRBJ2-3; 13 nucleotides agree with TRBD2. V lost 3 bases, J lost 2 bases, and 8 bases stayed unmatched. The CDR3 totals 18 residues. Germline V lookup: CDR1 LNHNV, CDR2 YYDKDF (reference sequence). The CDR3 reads CATSSPPGLAGNTDTQYF. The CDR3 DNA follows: TGTGCCACCAGCAGCCCCCCGGGACTAGCGGGAAACACAGATACGCAGTATTTT. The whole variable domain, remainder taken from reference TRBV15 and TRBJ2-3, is DAMVIQNPRYQVTQFGKPVTLSCSQTLNHNVMYWYQQKSSQAPKLLFHYYDKDFNNEADTPDNFQSRRPNTSFCFLDIRSPGLGDTAMYLCATSSPPGLAGNTDTQYFGPGTRLTVL.

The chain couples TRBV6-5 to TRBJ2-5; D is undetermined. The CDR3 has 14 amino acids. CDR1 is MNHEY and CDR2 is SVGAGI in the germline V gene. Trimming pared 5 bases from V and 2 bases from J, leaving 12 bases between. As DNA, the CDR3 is TGTGCCAGCAGTAGAACACACAAACAAGAGACCCAGTACTTC. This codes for CASSRTHKQETQYF.

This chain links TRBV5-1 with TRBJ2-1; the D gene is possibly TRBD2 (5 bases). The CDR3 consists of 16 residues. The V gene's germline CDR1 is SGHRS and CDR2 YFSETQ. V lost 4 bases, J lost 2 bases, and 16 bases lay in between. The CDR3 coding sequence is TGCGCCAGCAGCCTAGGAGGAGCGACGACCTACAATGAGCAGTTCTTC. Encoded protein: CASSLGGATTYNEQFF.

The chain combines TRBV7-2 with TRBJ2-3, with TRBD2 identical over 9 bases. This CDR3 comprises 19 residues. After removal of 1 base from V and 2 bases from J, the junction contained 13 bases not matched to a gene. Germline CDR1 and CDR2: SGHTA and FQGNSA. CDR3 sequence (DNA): TGTGCCAGCAGCTTAGTGACTAGCGGAGCCCCACGTCTCACAGATACGCAGTATTTT. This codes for CASSLVTSGAPRLTDTQYF.

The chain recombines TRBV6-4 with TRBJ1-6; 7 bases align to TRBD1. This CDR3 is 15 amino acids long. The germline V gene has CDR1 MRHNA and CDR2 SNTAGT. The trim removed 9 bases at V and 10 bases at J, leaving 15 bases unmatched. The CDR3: CARDVTGELNSPLHF. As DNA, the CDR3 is TGTGCCAGAGACGTCACAGGGGAGTTGAACTCACCCCTCCACTTT.

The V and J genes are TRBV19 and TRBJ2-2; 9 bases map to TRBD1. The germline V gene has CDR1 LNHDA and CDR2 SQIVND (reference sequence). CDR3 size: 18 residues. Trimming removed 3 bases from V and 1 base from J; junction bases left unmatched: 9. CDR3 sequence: CASSIPDRGRRNTGELFF. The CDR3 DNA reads TGTGCCAGTAGTATTCCTGACAGGGGGAGGAGGAACACCGGGGAGCTGTTTTTT.

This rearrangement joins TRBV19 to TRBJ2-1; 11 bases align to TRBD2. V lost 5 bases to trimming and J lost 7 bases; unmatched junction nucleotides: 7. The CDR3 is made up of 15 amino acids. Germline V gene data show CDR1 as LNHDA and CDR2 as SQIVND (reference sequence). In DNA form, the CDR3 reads TGTGCCAGTAGTTCGCTAGCGGGAGGCTGGAATGAGCAGTTCTTC. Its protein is CASSSLAGGWNEQFF. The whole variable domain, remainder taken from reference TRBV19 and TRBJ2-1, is DGGITQSPKYLFRKEGQNVTLSCEQNLNHDAMYWYRQDPGQGLRLIYYSQIVNDFQKGDIAEGYSVSREKKESFPLTVTSAQKNPTAFYLCASSSLAGGWNEQFFGPGTRLTVL.

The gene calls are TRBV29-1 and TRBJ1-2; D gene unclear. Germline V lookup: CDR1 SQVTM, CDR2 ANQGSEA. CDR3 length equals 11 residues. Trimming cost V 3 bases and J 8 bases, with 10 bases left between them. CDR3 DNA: TGCAGCGTTGATGACAATTGGGGCTACACCTTC. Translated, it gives CSVDDNWGYTF.

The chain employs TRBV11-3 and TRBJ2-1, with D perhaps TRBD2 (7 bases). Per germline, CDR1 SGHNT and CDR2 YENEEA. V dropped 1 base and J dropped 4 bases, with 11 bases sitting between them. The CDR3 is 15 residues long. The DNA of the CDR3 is TGTGCCAGCAGCTTAGGGGGGGGCAGATACAATGAGCAGTTCTTC. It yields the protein CASSLGGGRYNEQFF.

CDR3 sequence (DNA): TGTGCCTGGACACTAGGTGGTACAATCCACGAGCAGTACTTC. This translates into CAWTLGGTIHEQYF. This sequence joins TRBV30 and TRBJ2-7, with a tentative D call TRBD2 (5 bases). The CDR3 consists of 14 residues. Trimming took off 4 bases at V and 5 bases at J, with 18 bases between the two ends. Germline loops: CDR1 GTSNPN, CDR2 SVGIG (reference sequence).

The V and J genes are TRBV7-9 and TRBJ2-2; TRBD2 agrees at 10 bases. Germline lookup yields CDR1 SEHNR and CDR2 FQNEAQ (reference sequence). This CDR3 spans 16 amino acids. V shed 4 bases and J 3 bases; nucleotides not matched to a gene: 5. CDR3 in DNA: TGTGCCAGCAGCTCCGGCAGCGGGAGGGACACCGGGGAGCTGTTTTTT. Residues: CASSSGSGRDTGELFF.

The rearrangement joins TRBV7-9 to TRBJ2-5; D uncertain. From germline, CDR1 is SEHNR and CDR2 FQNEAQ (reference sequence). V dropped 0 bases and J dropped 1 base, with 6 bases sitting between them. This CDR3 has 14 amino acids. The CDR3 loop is CASSLAESQETQYF. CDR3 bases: TGTGCCAGCAGCTTAGCGGAGAGCCAAGAGACCCAGTACTTC.